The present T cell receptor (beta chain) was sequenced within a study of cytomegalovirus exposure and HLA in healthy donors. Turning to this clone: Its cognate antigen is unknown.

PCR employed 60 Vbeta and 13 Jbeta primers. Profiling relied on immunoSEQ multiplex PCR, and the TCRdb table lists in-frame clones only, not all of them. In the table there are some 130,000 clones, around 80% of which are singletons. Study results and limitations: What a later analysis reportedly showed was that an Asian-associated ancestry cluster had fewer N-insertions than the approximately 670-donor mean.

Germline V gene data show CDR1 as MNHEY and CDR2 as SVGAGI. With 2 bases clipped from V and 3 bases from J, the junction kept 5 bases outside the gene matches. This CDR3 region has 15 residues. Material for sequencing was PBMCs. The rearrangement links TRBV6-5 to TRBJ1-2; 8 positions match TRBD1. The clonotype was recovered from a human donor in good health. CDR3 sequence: CASSYPGGADYGYTF. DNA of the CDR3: TGTGCCAGCAGTTACCCAGGGGGCGCAGACTATGGCTACACCTTC.